The 25 T cell receptor beta chains below all came from one sample that was sequenced in a study of somatic mutations in cytotoxic T cells in rheumatoid arthritis. TCRdb's table, derived via immunoSEQ multiplex PCR, lists solely in-frame clones and lacks some. Counted here are under 25,000 clones, around 85% occurring once; the ten biggest clones make up over 12%. What was sequenced was CD8+ T cells sorted from blood. Receptors originate from a man aged 40-55 years in good health.

The rearrangement links TRBV29-1 to TRBJ2-7; TRBD1 matches at 11 bases. The trim removed 6 bases at V and 4 bases at J, leaving 5 bases unmatched. Germline CDR1 is SQVTM and CDR2 is ANQGSEA. CDR3 size: 13 residues. CDR3 bases: TGCAGCGTCCCCGGACAGGGGGCGTACGAGCAGTACTTC. This sequence encodes CSVPGQGAYEQYF.

The chain uses TRBV6-4 and TRBJ2-2; D not certain. CDR1 and CDR2 from the germline V gene are MRHNA and SNTAGT. The CDR3 is 13 amino acids. Trimming removed 1 base from V and 8 bases from J, with 8 bases in between. The CDR3 here is CASSDWYPGELFF. The CDR3, as DNA: TGTGCCAGCAGTGACTGGTATCCAGGGGAGCTGTTTTTT.

This rearrangement joins TRBV27 to TRBJ2-1, with TRBD2 as a possible D gene (6 bases). Germline values: CDR1 MNHEY, CDR2 SMNVEV (reference sequence). CDR3 size: 17 residues. Trimming removed 0 bases at V and 0 bases at J, with 12 bases between. CDR3 DNA sequence: TGTGCCAGCAGTTTATCTAGCGGTGGTCTCTCCTACAATGAGCAGTTCTTC. Translation gives CASSLSSGGLSYNEQFF.

The V and J genes are TRBV2 and TRBJ1-2, with unresolved D. This CDR3 spans 13 amino acids. CDR1 is SNHLY and CDR2 is FYNNEI in the germline V gene. With 7 bases removed from V and 8 bases from J, the gap between germline ends came to 17 bases. The CDR3 loop reads CASIRTSGRGYTF. CDR3 in DNA: TGTGCCAGCATTAGGACCTCCGGACGCGGCTACACCTTC.

The chain couples TRBV4-1 to TRBJ1-2; D may be TRBD1 (6 bases). The germline gives CDR1 MGHRA, CDR2 YSYEKL. The CDR3 consists of 21 residues. Trimming shortened V by 4 bases and J by 4 bases, and 34 bases separated the two germline ends. The CDR3 DNA is TGCGCCAGCAGCCCTCGCGGGGGGGGCGGGCCGGCTCCGTCCATAGTCTATGGCTACACCTTC. Encoded protein: CASSPRGGGGPAPSIVYGYTF.

The J gene is TRBJ2-7, the V gene TRBV28, with 13 positions matching TRBD2. Germline trimming cut 7 bases from V and 4 bases from J; bases unmatched to any gene: 10. In germline, CDR1 is MDHEN, CDR2 SYDVKM. There are 16 residues in the CDR3. The CDR3 protein is CASTGWTSGSVYEQYF. In nucleotides, the CDR3 is TGTGCCAGCACCGGATGGACTAGCGGGAGTGTTTACGAGCAGTACTTC.

The V gene is TRBV28, the J gene TRBJ1-1; D not certain. Germline CDR1 MDHEN, CDR2 SYDVKM. The V and J ends lost 2 bases and 5 bases respectively, with 15 bases between them. This CDR3 contains 15 residues. The DNA for the CDR3 is TGTGCCAGCAGTTTAAGTTCAGTTTTCTTGACTGAAGCTTTCTTT. It codes for CASSLSSVFLTEAFF.

V usage is TRBV27 and J usage is TRBJ2-3; 9 positions match TRBD2. CDR1 and CDR2 from the germline V gene are MNHEY and SMNVEV (reference sequence). The J segment lost 6 bases and the V segment lost 5 bases, leaving 6 bases of the junction unmatched. There are 14 residues in the CDR3. The chain's CDR3 is CASSLRLADDTQYF. The CDR3 bases are TGTGCCAGCAGTCTGCGACTAGCGGACGATACGCAGTATTTT.

V gene TRBV5-4 combines with J gene TRBJ2-1; TRBD2 aligns across 8 bases. The CDR3 runs 15 residues. V gave up 7 bases and J gave up 6 bases; unmatched junction bases: 12. Looked up from germline, CDR1 is SGHNT and CDR2 is YYREEE (reference sequence). The CDR3, as DNA: TGTGCCAGCTATACCCGGGAGGGATGGGGCAATGAGCAGTTCTTC. It codes for CASYTREGWGNEQFF.

The J gene is TRBJ2-1, the V gene TRBV4-1, with a weak D call TRBD1 (7 bases). The CDR3 sequence is 15 residues long. Germline CDR1 and CDR2: MGHRA and YSYEKL. With 4 bases removed from V and 8 bases from J, the gap between germline ends came to 18 bases. CDR3 amino acids: CASSPLEGARDEQFF. The CDR3 DNA sequence: TGCGCCAGCAGCCCCCTGGAGGGGGCTAGGGATGAGCAGTTCTTC.

This sequence joins TRBV9 and TRBJ2-7; 9 bases align to TRBD1. V was pared by 4 bases and J by 4 bases, with 6 bases of the junction left unmatched. Germline CDR1 and CDR2: SGDLS and YYNGEE. There are 14 residues in the CDR3. In DNA form, the CDR3 reads TGTGCCAGCAGCCCTCCGACAGGGGGATACGAGCAGTACTTC. It is translated as CASSPPTGGYEQYF.

This chain links TRBV7-2 with TRBJ2-7; the match to TRBD1 covers 9 bases. V trimming: 3 bases; J trimming: 2 bases; junction bases outside the gene matches: 5. CDR1 is SGHTA, CDR2 FQGNSA, per germline. The CDR3 covers 15 residues. CDR3 amino acids: CASSFHRDRAYEQYF. For the CDR3, the DNA is TGTGCCAGCAGCTTCCACCGGGACAGGGCCTACGAGCAGTACTTC.

The chain is built from TRBV10-2 and TRBJ2-1, with 10 bases lining up with TRBD1. Unmatched junction bases numbered 7, after V lost 7 bases and J lost 4 bases. CDR1 WSHSY and CDR2 SAAADI come from the germline V gene. The CDR3 contains 15 residues. The CDR3 is CASTPGTGAYNEQFF. CDR3 DNA sequence: TGCGCCAGCACCCCTGGGACAGGGGCTTACAATGAGCAGTTCTTC.

This clone has just a few counts. The gene calls are TRBV14 and TRBJ2-1; D ambiguous. Germline V gives CDR1 SGHDN, CDR2 FVKESK. CDR3 length: 15 residues. V dropped 0 bases and J dropped 8 bases, with 14 bases sitting between them. CDR3 sequence reads: CASSQDFLMRHEQFF. CDR3 in DNA: TGTGCCAGCAGCCAAGACTTCCTAATGAGACATGAGCAGTTCTTC.

The V gene is TRBV7-9, the J gene TRBJ2-1; 9 nucleotides agree with TRBD2. The V gene end was trimmed by 1 base and the J gene end by 7 bases; junction bases not matched to a gene: 11. There are 17 residues in the CDR3. The germline V gene encodes CDR1 SEHNR and CDR2 FQNEAQ (reference sequence). The CDR3 is CASSLGSSGAQGNEQFF. CDR3 DNA: TGTGCCAGCAGCTTAGGGTCTAGCGGGGCCCAGGGGAATGAGCAGTTCTTC.

V usage is TRBV19 and J usage is TRBJ2-5; perhaps TRBD1 as D (6 bases). Between the trimmed V and J ends, which lost 3 bases and 0 bases, there was a span of 17 bases. The V gene's germline CDR1 is LNHDA and CDR2 SQIVND (reference sequence). The CDR3 sequence is 17 residues long. CDR3 sequence reads: CASSIDNGRGYQETQYF. CDR3 bases: TGTGCCAGTAGTATCGACAACGGCAGGGGTTACCAAGAGACCCAGTACTTC.

J is TRBJ2-7 and V is TRBV2, with TRBD2 as a possible D gene (6 bases). The CDR3 length is 13 residues. The germline V gene encodes CDR1 SNHLY and CDR2 FYNNEI. V was cut by 7 bases and J by 3 bases, with 13 bases left in between. The CDR3 region is CASTPGLNYEQYF. In nucleotides, the CDR3 is TGTGCCAGCACCCCGGGACTGAACTACGAGCAGTACTTC.

The chain joins TRBV27 to TRBJ1-5; no clear D gene. Trimming removed 5 bases from V and 2 bases from J, with 10 bases in between. The CDR3 length is 14 residues. The germline V gene encodes CDR1 MNHEY and CDR2 SMNVEV (reference sequence). Here the CDR3 DNA reads TGTGCCAGCAGTCTAAATGCCCGCAATCAGCCCCAGCATTTT. Translating it yields CASSLNARNQPQHF.

The chain links TRBV27 to TRBJ2-1; 9 nucleotides align to TRBD1. This CDR3 has 16 residues. Germline lookup yields CDR1 MNHEY and CDR2 SMNVEV (reference sequence). Trimming cost V 0 bases and J 4 bases; bases outside gene matches: 4. CDR3 in DNA: TGTGCCAGCAGTTTATCCGGGACAGGGTGGTACAATGAGCAGTTCTTC. This encodes CASSLSGTGWYNEQFF.

A few counts support this clone. The genes are TRBV10-1 and TRBJ2-2; TRBD1 matches 7 bases. Losses at the gene ends were 5 bases for V and 0 bases for J; bases not matched to a gene: 6. Germline CDR1 and CDR2: WNHNN and SYGVQD (reference sequence). The CDR3 consists of 16 residues. CDR3 region: CASSMGQPANTGELFF. DNA for the CDR3: TGCGCCAGCAGTATGGGACAGCCTGCGAACACCGGGGAGCTGTTTTTT.

The chain is built from TRBV29-1 and TRBJ1-2; D not certain. Germline V gene sequence: CDR1 SQVTM, CDR2 ANQGSEA. V was trimmed by 5 bases and J by 4 bases, leaving 11 bases between them. CDR3 length: 12 residues. CDR3 region: CSVRRPAYGYTF. The DNA of the CDR3 is TGCAGCGTTCGCCGGCCAGCCTATGGCTACACCTTC.

The rearrangement joins TRBV19 to TRBJ1-2; D remains ambiguous. The CDR3 covers 11 residues. Germline assignment: CDR1 LNHDA and CDR2 SQIVND (reference sequence). Trimming cost V 9 bases and J 2 bases, with 7 bases left between them. The CDR3, as DNA: TGTGCCAGCCAAGTGAACTATGGCTACACCTTC. Amino acid sequence: CASQVNYGYTF. The whole variable domain, filled in from reference TRBV19 and TRBJ1-2, reads DGGITQSPKYLFRKEGQNVTLSCEQNLNHDAMYWYRQDPGQGLRLIYYSQIVNDFQKGDIAEGYSVSREKKESFPLTVTSAQKNPTAFYLCASQVNYGYTFGSGTRLTVV.

This clone was detected once. Here the CDR3 reads CASSLAWGLAGLQDTQYF. CDR3 DNA sequence: TGCGCCAGCAGCTTGGCGTGGGGACTAGCGGGGCTACAGGATACGCAGTATTTT. The chain combines TRBV5-1 with TRBJ2-3; 13 bases line up with TRBD2. V lost 0 bases to trimming and J lost 6 bases; unmatched junction nucleotides: 10. This CDR3 is 18 amino acids long. Per germline, CDR1 SGHRS and CDR2 YFSETQ.

V usage is TRBV28 and J usage is TRBJ1-1; no firm D call. Trimming took 5 bases from V and 0 from J, leaving 10 bases between them. Germline V gene sequence: CDR1 MDHEN, CDR2 SYDVKM. The CDR3 is 14 residues long. The CDR3 loop is CASSASGLNTEAFF. Here the CDR3 DNA reads TGTGCCAGCAGTGCTTCCGGGCTGAACACTGAAGCTTTCTTT.

V and J are TRBV9 and TRBJ2-1, with a possible D match to TRBD2 (5 bases). The CDR3 has 13 residues. Germline values: CDR1 SGDLS, CDR2 YYNGEE. The ends were cut back, 3 bases at V and 7 bases at J, with 11 bases in the middle. The CDR3 region has the DNA TGTGCCAGCAGCGAGCGGAGGTCGAATGAGCAGTTCTTC. Translation: CASSERRSNEQFF.